The T cell receptor (beta chain) under discussion was sequenced for a study of blood T cell repertoires in COVID-19. Donors were grouped by their self-reported clinical history. Sequencing was performed with immunoSEQ multiplex PCR; in TCRdb, only in-frame clones are kept and a portion is missing. The top ten clones hold approximately 5% of a sample with 250,000 to 400,000 clones, about 89% of them seen once. This clone came up once. Trimming at V came to 3 bases and at J to 0 bases, leaving 10 bases not matched to a gene. The CDR3 contains 17 residues. The V gene's germline CDR1 is GTSNPN and CDR2 SVGIG (reference sequence).

The J gene is TRBJ1-3, the V gene TRBV30; TRBD1 matches 8 bases. This clonotype originated in a man aged 55 to 69 who had recovered from COVID-19. Sequencing input: PBMCs or T cells enriched from blood (not recorded which). CDR3 region: CAWSRDRQSSSGNTIYF. CDR3 DNA: TGTGCCTGGAGCCGGGACAGGCAAAGTAGCTCTGGAAACACCATATATTTT.